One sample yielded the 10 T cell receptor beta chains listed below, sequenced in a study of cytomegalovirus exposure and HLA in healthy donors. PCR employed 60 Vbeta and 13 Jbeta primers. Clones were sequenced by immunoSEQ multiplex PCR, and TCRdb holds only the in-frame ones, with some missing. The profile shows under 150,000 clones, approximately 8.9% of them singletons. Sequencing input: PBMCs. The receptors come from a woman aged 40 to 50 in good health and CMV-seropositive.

CDR3 sequence: CASSDGAQIEQFF. The CDR3 nucleotides are TGTGCCAGCAGTGATGGGGCCCAAATTGAGCAGTTCTTC. The chain couples TRBV6-1 to TRBJ2-1, with a weak D call TRBD1 (5 bases). Trimming took 3 bases from V and 9 from J, leaving 12 bases between them. Germline CDR1 MNHNS, CDR2 SASEGT. This CDR3 spans 13 amino acids.

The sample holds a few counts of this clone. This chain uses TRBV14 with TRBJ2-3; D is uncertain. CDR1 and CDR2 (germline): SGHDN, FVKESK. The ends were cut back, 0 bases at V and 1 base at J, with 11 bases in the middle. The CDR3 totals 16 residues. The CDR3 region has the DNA TGTGCCAGCAGCCAAGATTGGGCAGTTGGCACAGATACGCAGTATTTT. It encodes CASSQDWAVGTDTQYF. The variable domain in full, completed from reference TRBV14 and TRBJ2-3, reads EAGVTQFPSHSVIEKGQTVTLRCDPISGHDNLYWYRRVMGKEIKFLLHFVKESKQDESGMPNNRFLAERTGGTYSTLKVQPAELEDSGVYFCASSQDWAVGTDTQYFGPGTRLTVL.

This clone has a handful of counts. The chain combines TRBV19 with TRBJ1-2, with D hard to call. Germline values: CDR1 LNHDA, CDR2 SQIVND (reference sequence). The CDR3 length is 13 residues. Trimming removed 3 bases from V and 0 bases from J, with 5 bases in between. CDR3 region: CASSMEPNYGYTF. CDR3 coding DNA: TGTGCCAGTAGTATGGAGCCTAACTATGGCTACACCTTC.

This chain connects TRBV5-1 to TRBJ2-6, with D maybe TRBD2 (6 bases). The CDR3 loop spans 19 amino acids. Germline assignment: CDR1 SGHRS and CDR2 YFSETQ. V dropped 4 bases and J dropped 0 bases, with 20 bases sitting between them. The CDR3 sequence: CASSPEAGKGVSGANVLTF. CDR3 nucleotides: TGCGCCAGCAGCCCCGAGGCGGGGAAAGGTGTCTCTGGGGCCAACGTCCTGACTTTC.

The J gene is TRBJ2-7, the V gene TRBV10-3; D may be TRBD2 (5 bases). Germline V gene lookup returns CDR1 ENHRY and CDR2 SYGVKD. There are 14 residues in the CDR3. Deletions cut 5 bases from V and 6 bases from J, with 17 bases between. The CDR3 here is CAISPNVDSREQYF. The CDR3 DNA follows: TGTGCCATCAGTCCTAACGTGGACTCCCGCGAGCAGTACTTC.

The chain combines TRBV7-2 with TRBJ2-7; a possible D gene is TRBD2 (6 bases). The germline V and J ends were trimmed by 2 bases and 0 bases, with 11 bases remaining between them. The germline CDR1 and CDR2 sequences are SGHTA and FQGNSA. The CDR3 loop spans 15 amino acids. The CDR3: CASSLSERASYEQYF. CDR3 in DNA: TGTGCCAGCAGCTTATCAGAGCGGGCCTCCTACGAGCAGTACTTC.

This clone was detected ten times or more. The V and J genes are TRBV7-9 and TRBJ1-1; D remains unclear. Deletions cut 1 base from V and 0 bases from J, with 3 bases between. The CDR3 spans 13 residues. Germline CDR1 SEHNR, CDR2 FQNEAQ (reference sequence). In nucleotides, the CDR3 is TGTGCCAGCAGCTTAGTAATGAACACTGAAGCTTTCTTT. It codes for CASSLVMNTEAFF.

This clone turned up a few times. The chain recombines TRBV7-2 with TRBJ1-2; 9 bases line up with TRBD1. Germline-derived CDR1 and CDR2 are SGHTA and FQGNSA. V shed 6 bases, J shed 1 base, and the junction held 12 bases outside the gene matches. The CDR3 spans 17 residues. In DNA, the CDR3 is TGTGCCAGCAGATTAACTACAGGGGGCACCCTTAACTATGGCTACACCTTC. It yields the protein CASRLTTGGTLNYGYTF.

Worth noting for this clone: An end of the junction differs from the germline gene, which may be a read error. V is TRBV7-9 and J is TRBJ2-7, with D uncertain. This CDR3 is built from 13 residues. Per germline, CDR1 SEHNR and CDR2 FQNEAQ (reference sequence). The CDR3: CARSSPQREEQYF. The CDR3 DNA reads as TGTGCCAGAAGCTCGCCGCAAAGAGAGGAGCAGTACTTC.

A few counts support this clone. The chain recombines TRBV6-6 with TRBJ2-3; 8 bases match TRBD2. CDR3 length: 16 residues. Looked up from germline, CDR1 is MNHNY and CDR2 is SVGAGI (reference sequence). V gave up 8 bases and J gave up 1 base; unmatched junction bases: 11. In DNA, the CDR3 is TGTGCCAGCCGCGGGGGGCGCGGATTAGGCACAGATACGCAGTATTTT. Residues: CASRGGRGLGTDTQYF.